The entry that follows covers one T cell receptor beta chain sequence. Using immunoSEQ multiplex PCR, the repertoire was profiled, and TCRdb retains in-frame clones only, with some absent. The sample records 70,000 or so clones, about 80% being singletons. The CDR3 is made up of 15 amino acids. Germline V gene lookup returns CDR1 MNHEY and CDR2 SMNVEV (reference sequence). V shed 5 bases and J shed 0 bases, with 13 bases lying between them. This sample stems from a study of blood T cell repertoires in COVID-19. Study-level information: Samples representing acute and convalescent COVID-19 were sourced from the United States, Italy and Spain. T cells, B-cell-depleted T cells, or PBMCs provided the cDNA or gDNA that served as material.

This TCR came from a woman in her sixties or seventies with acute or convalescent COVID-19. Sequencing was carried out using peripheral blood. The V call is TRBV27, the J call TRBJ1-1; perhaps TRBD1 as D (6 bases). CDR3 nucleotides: TGTGCCAGCAGTCCCTACAGGGAAATGAACACTGAAGCTTTCTTT. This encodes CASSPYREMNTEAFF.